This entry lists 30 T cell receptor beta chains sequenced from one sample in a study of blood T cells in healthy people across ages. Combining a sample-barcoded 5' primer with a J-beta primer mix, a second PCR ran for about 6 to 11 cycles. MiXCR, run by TCRdb on the 5' RACE reads, gives a single entry per CDR3 protein. The sample yields roughly 1.5 million distinct CDR3 sequences, 35% to 45% seen once. Input material: blood. These TCRs come from a woman aged 18-29 years in good health.

This clonotype has more than one count but fewer than ten. V and J are TRBV4-3 and TRBJ2-3, with 7 bases fitting TRBD1. Germline values: CDR1 LGHNA, CDR2 YSLEER. The J segment lost 1 base and the V segment lost 0 bases, leaving 7 bases of the junction unmatched. The CDR3 consists of 17 residues. CDR3 amino acids: CASSQDLTGAGTDTQYF. CDR3 in DNA: TGCGCCAGCAGCCAAGATCTTACAGGGGCCGGCACAGATACGCAGTATTTT.

This clonotype was counted between two and nine times. One end of the junction fails to match germline, which may point to a read error. The rearrangement joins TRBV29-1 to TRBJ1-2; D ambiguous. Germline values: CDR1 SQVTM, CDR2 ANQGSEA. The CDR3 has 12 residues. In nucleotides, the CDR3 is TGCAGCGTTGCGTTCAGGACGTATGTCTACACCTTC. This codes for CSVAFRTYVYTF.

This clonotype turned up a few times. A much larger clone lies a single base off, so this may be a read error. The chain links TRBV7-7 to TRBJ2-2; D gene uncertain. The germline CDR1 and CDR2 sequences are SSHAT and FNYEAQ (reference sequence). The CDR3 loop spans 15 amino acids. CDR3 sequence: CAGSLDELFTGELFF. As DNA, the CDR3 is TGTGCTGGCAGCTTAGATGAGCTTTTTACCGGGGAGCTGTTTTTT.

The chain recombines TRBV12-3 or TRBV12-4 with TRBJ1-1; 9 bases match TRBD1. V shed 5 bases, J shed 11 bases, and the junction held 9 bases outside the gene matches. The CDR3 loop spans 13 amino acids. The CDR3 here is CASSPGQGSLAFF. The CDR3 bases are TGTGCCAGCAGTCCGGGACAGGGTTCTTTGGCTTTCTTT.

This clonotype appeared a few times. J is TRBJ2-1 and V is TRBV20-1, with 14 bases lining up with TRBD2. With V trimmed by 7 bases and J by 6 bases, 8 bases remained unmatched. This CDR3 has 15 amino acids. The germline V gene encodes CDR1 DFQATT and CDR2 SNEGSKA (reference sequence). The CDR3 loop is CSVSTSGGVPNEQFF. CDR3 nucleotide sequence: TGCAGTGTTTCGACTAGCGGGGGGGTTCCCAATGAGCAGTTCTTC.

The rearrangement links TRBV27 to TRBJ2-5, with D possibly matching TRBD2 (6 bases). Germline CDR1 MNHEY, CDR2 SMNVEV (reference sequence). The germline V and J ends were trimmed by 3 bases and 5 bases, with 22 bases remaining between them. There are 17 residues in the CDR3. CDR3: CASSFPTTRAVSETQYF. The CDR3 DNA reads as TGTGCCAGCAGTTTTCCCACGACTAGGGCGGTTTCCGAGACCCAGTACTTC.

The chain uses TRBV6-1 and TRBJ2-1; tentative D call: TRBD2 (6 bases). CDR1 and CDR2 (germline): MNHNS, SASEGT. The CDR3 loop spans 13 amino acids. V lost 8 bases to trimming and J lost 3 bases, with 11 bases between them. The DNA for the CDR3 is TGTGCCAGCGCGGAGGGCCTCTACAATGAGCAGTTCTTC. As protein: CASAEGLYNEQFF.

This clonotype is a singleton in its sample. The chain has TRBV12-3 or TRBV12-4 and TRBJ1-1, with TRBD1 identical over 10 bases. This CDR3 contains 13 residues. V shed 6 bases, J shed 11 bases, and the junction held 9 bases outside the gene matches. CDR3 region: CASRSGQGGLAFF. The CDR3 coding sequence is TGTGCCAGCAGATCCGGACAGGGGGGTCTTGCTTTCTTT.

This chain connects TRBV28 to TRBJ2-7; D is perhaps TRBD1 or TRBD2 (6 bases each). CDR1 and CDR2 (germline): MDHEN, SYDVKM. There are 14 residues in the CDR3. V dropped 3 bases and J dropped 5 bases, with 14 bases sitting between them. CDR3 bases: TGTGCCAGCAGTTTTGGGGGGCCGGGAGACGAGCAGTACTTC. This gives the protein CASSFGGPGDEQYF.

There are a few counts of this clonotype. This chain connects TRBV4-2 to TRBJ2-2; D remains unclear. This CDR3 has 17 amino acids. V lost 4 bases to trimming and J lost 6 bases, with 21 bases between them. Germline lookup yields CDR1 LGHNA and CDR2 YNFKEQ. As DNA, the CDR3 is TGTGCCAGCAGCCGGGATGAGATTGTGGCGATGCCCGGGGAGCTGTTTTTT. As protein: CASSRDEIVAMPGELFF.

The rearrangement uses TRBV25-1 and TRBJ2-7; D may match TRBD1 or TRBD2 (5 bases each). The CDR3 is 15 residues long. Germline CDR1 MGHDK, CDR2 SYGVNS. Trimming shortened V by 3 bases and J by 0 bases, and 12 bases separated the two germline ends. CDR3 region: CASSDPGTVSYEQYF. The CDR3 region has the DNA TGTGCCAGCAGTGACCCTGGGACGGTCTCCTACGAGCAGTACTTC.

On this clonotype: Compared with germline, one end of the junction differs, possibly owing to a read error. V usage is TRBV9 and J usage is TRBJ1-1; a weak D match, TRBD1 (5 bases). The germline gives CDR1 SGDLS, CDR2 YYNGEE. The CDR3 runs to 14 residues. CDR3 region: CAGSEGRVSTEAFF. CDR3 nucleotide sequence: TGTGCCGGCAGCGAAGGCAGGGTTTCTACTGAAGCTTTCTTT.

J is TRBJ2-7 and V is TRBV10-3; no clear D. From germline, CDR1 is ENHRY and CDR2 SYGVKD. The CDR3 has 12 amino acids. V was trimmed by 4 bases and J by 5 bases, leaving 9 bases between them. CDR3 DNA: TGTGCCATCAGTGGGGATTCAGACGAGCAGTACTTC. The encoded protein is CAISGDSDEQYF.

The rearrangement links TRBV2 to TRBJ1-2; 9 bases are a match to TRBD1. J was trimmed by 6 bases and V by 6 bases; bases with no gene match: 11. This CDR3 is 15 amino acids long. Germline assignment: CDR1 SNHLY and CDR2 FYNNEI. The CDR3 region has the DNA TGTGCCAGCAGCTTCACGACAGGGGGGATTGATGGCTACACCTTC. Translation gives CASSFTTGGIDGYTF.

This sequence joins TRBV5-1 and TRBJ2-3; TRBD2 matches at 9 bases. The junction had 7 bases not matched to a gene; V was cut back by 0 bases and J by 5 bases. This CDR3 is 16 amino acids long. Looked up from germline, CDR1 is SGHRS and CDR2 is YFSETQ. For the CDR3, the DNA is TGCGCCAGCAGCTTGGATGGCGGGGGGGCAAGAGATACGCAGTATTTT. Translated: CASSLDGGGARDTQYF. Using reference TRBV5-1 and TRBJ2-3 for the parts outside the CDR3, the full variable domain is KAGVTQTPRYLIKTRGQQVTLSCSPISGHRSVSWYQQTPGQGLQFLFEYFSETQRNKGNFPGRFSGRQFSNSRSEMNVSTLELGDSALYLCASSLDGGGARDTQYFGPGTRLTVL.

The rearrangement uses TRBV29-1 and TRBJ2-5; D may be TRBD1 (6 bases). Trimming stripped 5 bases from V and 5 bases from J, with 21 bases between. The CDR3 is 15 amino acids. CDR1 SQVTM and CDR2 ANQGSEA come from the germline V gene. CDR3 coding DNA: TGCAGCGTTCCTCCAAGGGGGAAGCTGGAGGAGACCCAGTACTTC. Translating gives CSVPPRGKLEETQYF.

The gene calls are TRBV5-5 and TRBJ2-5; possible D gene TRBD1, 5 bases. CDR3 length equals 16 residues. The germline gives CDR1 SGHKS, CDR2 YYEKEE (reference sequence). V lost 0 bases and J lost 3, with 15 bases in between. CDR3 protein: CASSLVWYGREETQYF. CDR3 DNA: TGTGCCAGCAGCTTGGTGTGGTATGGCAGGGAAGAGACCCAGTACTTC.

The sample holds a few counts of this clonotype. With a much larger clone just one base away, this may be a read error. The J gene is TRBJ2-5, the V gene TRBV28; perhaps TRBD1 as D (5 bases). Germline CDR1 and CDR2: MDHEN and SYDVKM. This CDR3 contains 12 residues. Here the CDR3 DNA reads TGTGCCGGCAGTTTCCAGGGCACAAGACAGTACTTC. Protein sequence: CAGSFQGTRQYF.

There are a few counts of this clonotype. This chain uses TRBV5-5 with TRBJ2-1, with 7 bases matching TRBD2. CDR3 length: 15 residues. Germline trimming cut 4 bases from V and 5 bases from J; bases unmatched to any gene: 9. The V gene's germline CDR1 is SGHKS and CDR2 YYEKEE (reference sequence). In DNA form, the CDR3 reads TGTGCCAGCAGCCCGCAATGGCGGGGGAACAATGAGCAGTTCTTC. Amino acid sequence: CASSPQWRGNNEQFF.

To note about this clonotype: The junction differs from germline at one of its ends, possibly a read error. The chain is built from TRBV27 and TRBJ2-7, with 14 positions matching TRBD2. Germline-derived CDR1 and CDR2 are MNHEY and SMNVEV (reference sequence). This CDR3 is 18 amino acids long. The CDR3 protein is CAGSRTSGRTYSYNEQYF. DNA of the CDR3: TGTGCCGGCAGCCGGACTAGCGGGAGGACCTACTCCTACAATGAGCAGTACTTC.

V usage is TRBV7-8 and J usage is TRBJ2-7, with 7 nucleotides matching TRBD1. Trimming at V came to 5 bases and at J to 6 bases, leaving 7 bases not matched to a gene. This CDR3 comprises 13 residues. CDR1 is SGHVS, CDR2 FQNEAQ, per germline. The CDR3 bases are TGTGCCAGCAGCGACAGACAGGGTCTCGAGCAGTACTTC. Translated, it gives CASSDRQGLEQYF.

In this sample, this clonotype turned up many times. The genes are TRBV6-5 and TRBJ2-5; no clear D gene. Germline-derived CDR1 and CDR2 are MNHEY and SVGAGI. The CDR3 has 11 amino acids. V was clipped by 4 bases and J by 4 bases, with 4 bases between them. CDR3 sequence reads: CASSSGETQYF. Written as DNA, the CDR3 is TGTGCCAGCAGTTCGGGAGAGACCCAGTACTTC.

Details on this clonotype: The junction departs from germline at one end; a sequencing error may be responsible. The rearrangement joins TRBV30 to TRBJ2-1, with D tentatively TRBD1 or TRBD2 (5 bases each). This CDR3 is built from 11 residues. Germline assignment: CDR1 GTSNPN and CDR2 SVGIG (reference sequence). Here the CDR3 DNA reads TGTGCCGGGAGTGTTACAGGCCACGGGTTCTTC. Amino acid sequence: CAGSVTGHGFF.

This chain uses TRBV20-1 with TRBJ1-2; 9 nucleotides line up with TRBD1. The CDR3 consists of 14 residues. V gave up 6 bases and J gave up 3 bases; unmatched junction bases: 8. Per the germline V gene, CDR1 is DFQATT and CDR2 is SNEGSKA (reference sequence). CDR3 amino acids: CSAKTQGADYGYTF. Written as DNA, the CDR3 is TGCAGTGCCAAAACACAGGGGGCGGACTATGGCTACACCTTC.

This clonotype was detected a few times. V and J are TRBV27 and TRBJ2-7, with D perhaps TRBD1 (7 bases). Germline V gene lookup returns CDR1 MNHEY and CDR2 SMNVEV (reference sequence). V was pared by 8 bases and J by 7 bases, with 21 bases between. The CDR3 runs 14 residues. The CDR3 nucleotides are TGTGCCAGCGGAAGACAGGGACTCTACAATGAGCAGTACTTC. This gives the protein CASGRQGLYNEQYF.

This chain joins TRBV6-2 or TRBV6-3 and TRBJ2-7; unclear D gene. Germline lookup yields CDR1 MNHEY and CDR2 SVGEGT. CDR3 size: 14 residues. V dropped 2 bases and J dropped 11 bases, with 19 bases sitting between them. CDR3 sequence reads: CASSYDDGRGEKYF. CDR3 bases: TGTGCCAGCAGTTACGACGACGGACGAGGAGAAAAGTACTTC.

This clonotype was picked up a small number of times. V usage is TRBV5-6 and J usage is TRBJ2-3; no clear D gene. The length of the CDR3 is 14 residues. Germline V gene lookup returns CDR1 SGHDT and CDR2 YYEEEE. The germline V and J ends were trimmed by 0 bases and 2 bases, with 7 bases remaining between them. Here the CDR3 DNA reads TGTGCCAGCAGCTTGGAGGCCTACACAGATACGCAGTATTTT. It is translated as CASSLEAYTDTQYF.

The V gene is TRBV29-1, the J gene TRBJ2-3; no clear D gene. CDR1 SQVTM and CDR2 ANQGSEA come from the germline V gene. V lost 5 bases, J lost 0 bases, and 6 bases lay in between. The CDR3 runs to 12 residues. The CDR3 coding sequence is TGCAGCGTTCGGGCAAGCACAGATACGCAGTATTTT. It specifies CSVRASTDTQYF.

This clonotype was found a few times. The chain employs TRBV4-1 and TRBJ1-4; 7 positions match TRBD1. J gave up 6 bases and V 1 base, and 8 bases lay outside the gene matches. The CDR3 consists of 16 residues. Germline V gene sequence: CDR1 MGHRA, CDR2 YSYEKL. The CDR3 nucleotides read TGCGCCAGCAGCCAAGTTCGACAGGGTCTGGATGAAAAACTGTTTTTT. Residues: CASSQVRQGLDEKLFF.

The chain uses TRBV5-1 and TRBJ1-6; 7 nucleotides agree with TRBD1. This CDR3 has 16 amino acids. The V and J ends lost 6 bases and 10 bases, in that order; junction bases with no gene match: 16. The germline V gene encodes CDR1 SGHRS and CDR2 YFSETQ. This chain's CDR3 is CASTINRDRGWSPLHF. Written as DNA, the CDR3 is TGCGCCAGCACAATAAACCGGGACAGAGGTTGGTCACCCCTCCACTTT.